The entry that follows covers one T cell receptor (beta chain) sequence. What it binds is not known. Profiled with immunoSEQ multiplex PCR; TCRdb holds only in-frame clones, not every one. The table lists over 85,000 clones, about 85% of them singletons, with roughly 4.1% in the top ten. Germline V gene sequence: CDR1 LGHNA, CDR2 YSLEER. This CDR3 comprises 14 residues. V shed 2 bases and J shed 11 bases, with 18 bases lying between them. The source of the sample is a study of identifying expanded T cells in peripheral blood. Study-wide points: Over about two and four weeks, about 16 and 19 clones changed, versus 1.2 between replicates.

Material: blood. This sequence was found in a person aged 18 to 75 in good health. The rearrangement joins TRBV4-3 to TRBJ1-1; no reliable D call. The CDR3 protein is CASSQKPGEFPAFF. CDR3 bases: TGCGCCAGCAGCCAAAAACCCGGGGAGTTTCCTGCTTTCTTT.